This entry describes one TCR beta chain. No antigen is known for it. In germline, CDR1 is SQVTM, CDR2 ANQGSEA. This CDR3 comprises 16 residues. Trimming shortened V by 7 bases and J by 0 bases, and 22 bases separated the two germline ends. PCR used 60 Vbeta primers and 13 Jbeta primers. Measured with immunoSEQ multiplex PCR; TCRdb has only the in-frame clones, and not every one. Of 250,000 to 350,000 clones in the sample, around nine tenths were seen once. This sample is part of a study of cytomegalovirus exposure and HLA in healthy donors. Study-level results: Many donors carried some public TCRs, although rarity characterized most TCR sequences.

The specimen was PBMCs. This rearrangement joins TRBV29-1 to TRBJ2-7, with D maybe TRBD2 (5 bases). The receptor was isolated from a woman under 30 in good health and CMV-seronegative. CDR3 nucleotide sequence: TGCAGCGCTTGGGTTTCGAATCGGGGAAGCTCCTACGAGCAGTACTTC. It yields the protein CSAWVSNRGSSYEQYF.